This is a list of T cell receptor beta chains from one sample in a study of blood T cells in healthy people across ages. One entry per CDR3 protein results from TCRdb running MiXCR on the 5' RACE reads. This table has over 950,000 distinct CDR3 sequences, roughly half appearing once. Sequenced input: blood. The receptor set was obtained from a woman aged 55-69 years in good health. Both conserved end residues are trimmed from each CDR3. Each record gives: V gene, J gene, CDR3 length, CDR3 protein.

TRBV5-1,TRBJ2-3,13,ASSPGQTRGDTQY
TRBV2,TRBJ2-5,13,ASRGGHPYQETQY
TRBV4-2,TRBJ1-2,14,ASSAGLQGANYGYT
TRBV27,TRBJ2-3,15,ASSLDGPGTGIDTQY
TRBV20-1,TRBJ2-1,12,SATKALARDEQF
TRBV5-1,TRBJ2-3,14,ASSLLMSSGTDTQY
TRBV9,TRBJ2-7,10,ASSVADYEQY
TRBV12-3/TRBV12-4,TRBJ2-1,13,ASRLLAGDYNEQF
TRBV9,TRBJ1-2,12,ASSERTGNYGHT
TRBV7-2,TRBJ2-1,14,ASSKRLSSIYNEQF
TRBV18,TRBJ1-5,18,ASSGQGLFGTRRGNQPQH
TRBV20-1,TRBJ2-2,11,SARDGRTGELF
TRBV10-3,TRBJ1-5,15,AISELGTGRYNQPQH
TRBV12-3/TRBV12-4,TRBJ2-3,13,ASSLGSASTDTQY
TRBV9,TRBJ1-2,15,ASSVVGGTVQYYGYT
TRBV6-8,TRBJ2-7,13,ASSIRDRAPYEQY
TRBV30,TRBJ2-6,12,AWIGGSGANVLT
TRBV7-6,TRBJ1-5,13,ASSLGAGGNQPQH
TRBV27,TRBJ1-2,15,ASGGFGAIGDNYGYT
TRBV20-1,TRBJ2-1,15,SASYPTTGLRWNEQF
TRBV2,TRBJ2-1,13,ASSEDRAGYNEQF
TRBV20-1,TRBJ2-3,10,SASSPRDTQY
TRBV20-1,TRBJ1-2,14,SAKAPIRDRAVGYT
TRBV2,TRBJ2-5,10,ASKPGLGEQY
TRBV7-2,TRBJ2-7,12,ASSLQGSSYEQY
TRBV12-3/TRBV12-4,TRBJ1-5,10,ASRGSGQPQH
TRBV9,TRBJ2-1,10,ASSAQGDEQF
TRBV12-3/TRBV12-4,TRBJ2-5,12,ASSSSLQLETQY
TRBV6-6,TRBJ2-6,12,ASSQRLEANVLT
TRBV3-1,-,10,ASSQDSWTQY
TRBV4-2,TRBJ2-2,12,ASSSKRDTGELF
TRBV6-2/TRBV6-3,TRBJ2-4,13,ASSTRVGLGYIQY
TRBV7-2,TRBJ2-6,17,ASSQQQGATGVGANVLT
TRBV9,TRBJ2-3,13,ASSGGTGPTDTQY
TRBV4-2,TRBJ2-7,13,ASSQDGGGVWEQY
TRBV5-1,TRBJ2-7,10,ASSPAEAEQY
TRBV29-1,TRBJ2-5,11,SVEDRIRGTQY
TRBV18,TRBJ2-4,13,ASSPPDGLKNIQY